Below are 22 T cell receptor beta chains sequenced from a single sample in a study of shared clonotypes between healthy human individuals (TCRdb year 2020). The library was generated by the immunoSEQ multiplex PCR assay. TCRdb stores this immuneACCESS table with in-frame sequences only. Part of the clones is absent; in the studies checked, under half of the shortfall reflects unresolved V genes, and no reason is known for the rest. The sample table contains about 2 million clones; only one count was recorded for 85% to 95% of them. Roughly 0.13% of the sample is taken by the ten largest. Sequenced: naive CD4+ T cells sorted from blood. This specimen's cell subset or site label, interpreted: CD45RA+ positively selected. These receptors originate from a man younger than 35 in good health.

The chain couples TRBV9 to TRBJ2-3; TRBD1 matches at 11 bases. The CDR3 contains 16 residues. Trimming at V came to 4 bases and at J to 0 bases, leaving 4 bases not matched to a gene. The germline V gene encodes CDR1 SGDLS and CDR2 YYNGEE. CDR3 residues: CASSIGQGASTDTQYF. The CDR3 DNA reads TGTGCCAGCAGCATCGGACAGGGGGCTAGCACAGATACGCAGTATTTT.

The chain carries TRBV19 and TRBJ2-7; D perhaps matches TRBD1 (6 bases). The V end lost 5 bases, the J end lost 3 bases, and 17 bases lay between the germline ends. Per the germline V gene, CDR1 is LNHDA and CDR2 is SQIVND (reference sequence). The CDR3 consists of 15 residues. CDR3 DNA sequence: TGTGCCAGTAGTGGGGGCGACATTCGAGGCTACGAGCAGTACTTC. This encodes CASSGGDIRGYEQYF.

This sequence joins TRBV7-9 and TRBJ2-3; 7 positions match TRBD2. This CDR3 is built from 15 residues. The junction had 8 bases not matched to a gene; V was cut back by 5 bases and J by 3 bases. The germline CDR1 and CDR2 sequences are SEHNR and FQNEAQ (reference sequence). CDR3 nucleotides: TGTGCCAGCAGCCTGGCGGGGGAAGTTACAGATACGCAGTATTTT. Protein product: CASSLAGEVTDTQYF.

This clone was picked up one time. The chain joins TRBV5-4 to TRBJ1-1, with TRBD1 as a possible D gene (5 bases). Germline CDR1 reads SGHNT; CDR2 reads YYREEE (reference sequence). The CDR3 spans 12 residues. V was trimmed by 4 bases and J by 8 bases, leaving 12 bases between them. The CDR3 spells CASSREGTEAFF. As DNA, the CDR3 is TGTGCCAGCAGCCGCGAGGGGACCGAAGCTTTCTTT.

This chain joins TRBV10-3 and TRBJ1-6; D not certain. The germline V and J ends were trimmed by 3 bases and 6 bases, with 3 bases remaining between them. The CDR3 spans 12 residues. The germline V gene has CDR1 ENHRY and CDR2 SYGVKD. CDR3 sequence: CAISDVNSPLHF. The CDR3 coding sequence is TGTGCCATCAGTGATGTTAATTCACCCCTCCACTTT.

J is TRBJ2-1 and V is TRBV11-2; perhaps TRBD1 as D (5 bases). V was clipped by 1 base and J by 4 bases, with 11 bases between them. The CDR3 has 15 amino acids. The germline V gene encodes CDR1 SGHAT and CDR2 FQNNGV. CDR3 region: CASSLAVDIYNEQFF. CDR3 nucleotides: TGTGCCAGCAGCTTAGCGGTGGACATTTACAATGAGCAGTTCTTC.

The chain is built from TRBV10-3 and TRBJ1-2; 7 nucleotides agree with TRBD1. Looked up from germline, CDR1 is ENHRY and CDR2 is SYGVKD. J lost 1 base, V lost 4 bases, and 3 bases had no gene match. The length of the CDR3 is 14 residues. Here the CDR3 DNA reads TGTGCCATCAGTGCAACAGGGGTTAACTATGGCTACACCTTC. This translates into CAISATGVNYGYTF.

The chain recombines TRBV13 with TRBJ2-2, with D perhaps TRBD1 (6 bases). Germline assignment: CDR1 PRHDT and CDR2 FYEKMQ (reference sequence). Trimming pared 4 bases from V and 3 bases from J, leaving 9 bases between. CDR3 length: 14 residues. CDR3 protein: CASSWTVYTGELFF. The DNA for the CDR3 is TGTGCCAGCAGCTGGACAGTCTACACCGGGGAGCTGTTTTTT.

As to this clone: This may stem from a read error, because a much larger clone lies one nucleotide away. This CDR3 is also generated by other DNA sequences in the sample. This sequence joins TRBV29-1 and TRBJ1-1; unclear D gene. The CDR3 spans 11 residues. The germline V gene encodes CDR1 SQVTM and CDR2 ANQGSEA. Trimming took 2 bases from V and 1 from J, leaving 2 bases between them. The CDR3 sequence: CSVERNTEAFF. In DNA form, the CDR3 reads TGCAGCGTTGAACGGAACACTGAAGCTTTCTTT. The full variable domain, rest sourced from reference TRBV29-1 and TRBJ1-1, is SAVISQKPSRDICQRGTSLTIQCQVDSQVTMMFWYRQQPGQSLTLIATANQGSEATYESGFVIDKFPISRPNLTFSTLTVSNMSPEDSSIYLCSVERNTEAFFGQGTRLTVV.

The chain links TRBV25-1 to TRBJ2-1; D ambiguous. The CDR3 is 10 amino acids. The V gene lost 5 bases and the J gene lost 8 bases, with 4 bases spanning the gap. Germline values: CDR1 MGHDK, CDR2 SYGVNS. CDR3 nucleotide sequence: TGTGCCAGCAGTTACCATGAGCAGTTCTTC. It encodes CASSYHEQFF.

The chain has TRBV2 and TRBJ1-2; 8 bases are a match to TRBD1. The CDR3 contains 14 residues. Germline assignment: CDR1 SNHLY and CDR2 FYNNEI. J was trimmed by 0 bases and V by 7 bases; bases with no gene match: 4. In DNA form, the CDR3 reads TGTGCCAGCATGGGACAGGATCCTAACTATGGCTACACCTTC. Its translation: CASMGQDPNYGYTF.

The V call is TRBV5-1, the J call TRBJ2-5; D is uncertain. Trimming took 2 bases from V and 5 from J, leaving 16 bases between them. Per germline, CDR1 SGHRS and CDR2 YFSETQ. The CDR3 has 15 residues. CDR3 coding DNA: TGCGCCAGCAGCTTATACCAGGATCCCGGGGAGACCCAGTACTTC. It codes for CASSLYQDPGETQYF.

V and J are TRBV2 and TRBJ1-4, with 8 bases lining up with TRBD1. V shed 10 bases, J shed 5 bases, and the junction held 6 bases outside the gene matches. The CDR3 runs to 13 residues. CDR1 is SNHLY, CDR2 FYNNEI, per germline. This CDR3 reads CATTGQVNEKLFF. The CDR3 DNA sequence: TGTGCCACCACGGGACAGGTGAATGAAAAACTGTTTTTT.

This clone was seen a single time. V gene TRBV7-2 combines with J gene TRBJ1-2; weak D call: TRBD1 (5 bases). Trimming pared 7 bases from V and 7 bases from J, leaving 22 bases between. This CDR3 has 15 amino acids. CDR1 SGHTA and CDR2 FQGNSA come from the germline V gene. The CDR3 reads CASTRLRDRAFGYTF. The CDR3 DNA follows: TGTGCCAGCACTCGTCTCCGGGACCGAGCTTTTGGCTACACCTTC.

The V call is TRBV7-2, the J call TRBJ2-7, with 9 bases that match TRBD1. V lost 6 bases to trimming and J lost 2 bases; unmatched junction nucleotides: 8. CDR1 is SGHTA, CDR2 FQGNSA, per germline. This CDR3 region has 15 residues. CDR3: CASSTGDRDAYEQYF. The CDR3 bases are TGTGCCAGCAGTACCGGGGACAGGGACGCCTACGAGCAGTACTTC. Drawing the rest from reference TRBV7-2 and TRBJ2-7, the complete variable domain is GAGVSQSPSNKVTEKGKDVELRCDPISGHTALYWYRQSLGQGLEFLIYFQGNSAPDKSGLPSDRFSAERTGGSVSTLTIQRTQQEDSAVYLCASSTGDRDAYEQYFGPGTRLTVT.

CDR3 loop: CSVEGPYRGRRADTQYF. The CDR3 nucleotides are TGCAGCGTTGAAGGGCCTTACCGGGGGCGCCGGGCAGATACGCAGTATTTT. The chain links TRBV29-1 to TRBJ2-3; D may correspond to TRBD1 or TRBD2 (6 bases each). The V and J ends lost 1 base and 4 bases respectively, with 21 bases between them. The CDR3 length is 17 residues. From germline, CDR1 is SQVTM and CDR2 ANQGSEA.

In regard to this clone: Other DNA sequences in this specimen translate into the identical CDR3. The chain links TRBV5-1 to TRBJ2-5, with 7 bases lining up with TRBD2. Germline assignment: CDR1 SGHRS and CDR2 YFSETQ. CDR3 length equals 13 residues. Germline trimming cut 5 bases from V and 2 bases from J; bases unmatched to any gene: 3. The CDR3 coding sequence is TGCGCCAGCAGACCGGGACTACAAGAGACCCAGTACTTC. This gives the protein CASRPGLQETQYF. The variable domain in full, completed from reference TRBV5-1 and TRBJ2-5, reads KAGVTQTPRYLIKTRGQQVTLSCSPISGHRSVSWYQQTPGQGLQFLFEYFSETQRNKGNFPGRFSGRQFSNSRSEMNVSTLELGDSALYLCASRPGLQETQYFGPGTRLLVL.

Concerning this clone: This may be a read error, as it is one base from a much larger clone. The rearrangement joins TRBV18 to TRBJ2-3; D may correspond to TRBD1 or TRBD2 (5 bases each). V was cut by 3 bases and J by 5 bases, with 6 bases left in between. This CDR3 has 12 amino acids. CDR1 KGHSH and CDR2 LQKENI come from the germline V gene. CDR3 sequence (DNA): TGTGCCAGCTCACCGGGGGAAGATACGCAGTATTTT. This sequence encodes CASSPGEDTQYF.

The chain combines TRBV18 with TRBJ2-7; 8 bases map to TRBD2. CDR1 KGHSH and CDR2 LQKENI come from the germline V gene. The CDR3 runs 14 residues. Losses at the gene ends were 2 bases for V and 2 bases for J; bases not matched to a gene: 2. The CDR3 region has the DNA TGTGCCAGCTCACCAACTAGCGGTCCCTACGAGCAGTACTTC. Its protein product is CASSPTSGPYEQYF.

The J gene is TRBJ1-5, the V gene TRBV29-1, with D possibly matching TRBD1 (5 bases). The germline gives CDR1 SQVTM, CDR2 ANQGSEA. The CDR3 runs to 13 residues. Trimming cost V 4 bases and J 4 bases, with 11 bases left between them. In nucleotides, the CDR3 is TGCAGCGTTGGGCGGGACCGGAATCAGCCCCAGCATTTT. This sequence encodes CSVGRDRNQPQHF.

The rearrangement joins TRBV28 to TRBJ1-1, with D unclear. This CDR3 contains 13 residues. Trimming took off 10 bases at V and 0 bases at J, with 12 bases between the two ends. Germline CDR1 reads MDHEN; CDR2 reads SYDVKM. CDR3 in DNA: TGTGCCACGCAGGTAGGGTTGAACACTGAAGCTTTCTTT. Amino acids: CATQVGLNTEAFF.

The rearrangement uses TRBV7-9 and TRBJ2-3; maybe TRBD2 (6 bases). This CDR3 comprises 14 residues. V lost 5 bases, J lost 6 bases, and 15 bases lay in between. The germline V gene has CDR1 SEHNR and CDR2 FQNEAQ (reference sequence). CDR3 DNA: TGTGCCAGCAGCCGCGGGGCCCTAGGGGATACGCAGTATTTT. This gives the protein CASSRGALGDTQYF. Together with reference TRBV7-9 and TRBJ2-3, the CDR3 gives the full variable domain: DTGVSQNPRHKITKRGQNVTFRCDPISEHNRLYWYRQTLGQGPEFLTYFQNEAQLEKSRLLSDRFSAERPKGSFSTLEIQRTEQGDSAMYLCASSRGALGDTQYFGPGTRLTVL.